The rows below give T cell receptor beta chains drawn from one sample of a study of regulatory T cells in long-lasting Graves disease. One entry per CDR3 protein, called by TCRdb with MiXCR from the multiplex PCR reads. Found here are approximately 310,000 distinct CDR3 sequences, 15% to 20% of them singletons; the top ten hold around 36%. The specimen comprised peripheral blood mononuclear cells (PBMCs), sampled at new diagnosis, from a patient treated with antithyroid drugs. The receptors were sampled from a female donor with Graves disease. CDR3s include the opening cysteine and the closing phenylalanine or tryptophan. Fields, in order: CDR3 length, V gene, D gene, clone size, J gene, CDR3 protein, CDR3 DNA. The D gene is left open where the match is weak. Not every row has a clone size; where given, it reads once, few, many or a size class.

CDR3 length: 17
V gene: TRBV11-3
D gene: NA
clone size: many
J gene: TRBJ2-3
CDR3 protein: CASSYEGGRRGTDTQYF
CDR3 DNA: TGTGCCAGCAGCTACGAGGGTGGCAGACGAGGCACAGATACGCAGTATTTT

CDR3 length: 14
V gene: TRBV4-2
D gene: NA
clone size: NA
J gene: TRBJ2-2
CDR3 protein: CASSRGTSTGELFF
CDR3 DNA: TGTGCCAGCAGCCGCGGGACTTCGACCGGGGAGCTGTTTTTT

CDR3 length: 15
V gene: TRBV20-1
D gene: TRBD2
clone size: many
J gene: TRBJ2-7
CDR3 protein: CSARDPLAGESEQYF
CDR3 DNA: TGCAGTGCTAGAGATCCACTAGCGGGAGAAAGCGAGCAGTACTTC

CDR3 length: 16
V gene: TRBV12-3/TRBV12-4
D gene: NA
clone size: many
J gene: TRBJ2-1
CDR3 protein: CASSLRYPKGDNEQFF
CDR3 DNA: TGTGCCAGCAGTTTGAGGTACCCGAAAGGCGACAATGAGCAGTTCTTC

CDR3 length: 14
V gene: TRBV12-3/TRBV12-4
D gene: NA
clone size: NA
J gene: TRBJ2-7
CDR3 protein: CASSYFIASYEQYF
CDR3 DNA: TGTGCCAGCAGTTACTTTATCGCCTCCTACGAGCAGTACTTC

CDR3 length: 19
V gene: TRBV15
D gene: NA
clone size: many
J gene: TRBJ1-1
CDR3 protein: CATSRDLGRPGELDTEAFF
CDR3 DNA: TGTGCCACCAGCAGAGACCTGGGACGGCCTGGCGAATTGGACACTGAAGCTTTCTTT

CDR3 length: 20
V gene: TRBV11-2
D gene: TRBD2
clone size: many
J gene: TRBJ2-2
CDR3 protein: CASSLDPKVAGGTNTGELFF
CDR3 DNA: TGTGCCAGCAGCTTAGATCCGAAGGTAGCGGGAGGAACGAACACCGGGGAGCTGTTTTTT

CDR3 length: 14
V gene: TRBV11-3
D gene: NA
clone size: many
J gene: TRBJ2-7
CDR3 protein: CASSEGPSSYEQYF
CDR3 DNA: TGTGCCAGCTCAGAGGGACCCAGCTCCTACGAGCAGTACTTC

CDR3 length: 12
V gene: TRBV27
D gene: NA
clone size: many
J gene: TRBJ2-1
CDR3 protein: CASSSPNNEQFF
CDR3 DNA: TGTGCCAGCAGTTCCCCTAACAATGAGCAGTTCTTC

CDR3 length: 14
V gene: TRBV19
D gene: NA
clone size: NA
J gene: TRBJ2-1
CDR3 protein: CASSNLEGYNEQFF
CDR3 DNA: TGTGCCAGTAGTAATCTGGAGGGATACAATGAGCAGTTCTTC

CDR3 length: 15
V gene: TRBV28
D gene: NA
clone size: NA
J gene: TRBJ1-3
CDR3 protein: CASSPLTDSGNTIYF
CDR3 DNA: TGTGCCAGCAGTCCCCTGACAGACTCTGGAAACACCATATATTTT

CDR3 length: 16
V gene: TRBV4-1
D gene: NA
clone size: NA
J gene: TRBJ2-3
CDR3 protein: CASSLPGHTFTDTQYF
CDR3 DNA: TGCGCCAGCAGCCTCCCGGGACACACATTCACAGATACGCAGTATTTT

CDR3 length: 15
V gene: TRBV12-3/TRBV12-4
D gene: TRBD2
clone size: many
J gene: TRBJ2-3
CDR3 protein: CASSPLAGPSDTQYF
CDR3 DNA: TGTGCCAGCAGCCCTTTAGCGGGACCTTCAGATACGCAGTATTTT

CDR3 length: 17
V gene: TRBV7-9
D gene: TRBD2
clone size: few
J gene: TRBJ2-3
CDR3 protein: CASSRTGTSAGTDTQYF
CDR3 DNA: TGTGCCAGCAGCCGTACCGGGACTAGCGCAGGCACAGATACGCAGTATTTT

CDR3 length: 14
V gene: TRBV18
D gene: NA
clone size: few
J gene: TRBJ2-1
CDR3 protein: CASSPADLGDEQFF
CDR3 DNA: TGTGCCAGCTCACCCGCAGACCTGGGGGATGAGCAGTTCTTC

CDR3 length: 15
V gene: TRBV24-1
D gene: NA
clone size: many
J gene: TRBJ2-1
CDR3 protein: CATSDLPGRGNEQFF
CDR3 DNA: TGTGCCACCAGTGATTTGCCAGGGAGAGGCAATGAGCAGTTCTTC

CDR3 length: 19
V gene: TRBV7-7
D gene: NA
clone size: many
J gene: TRBJ2-4
CDR3 protein: CASRPTGPKPGVAKNIQYF
CDR3 DNA: TGTGCTAGCAGACCCACCGGGCCCAAGCCGGGGGTAGCCAAAAACATTCAGTACTTC

CDR3 length: 17
V gene: TRBV12-5
D gene: NA
clone size: few
J gene: TRBJ1-6
CDR3 protein: CASAFTLPGLYNSPLHF
CDR3 DNA: TGTGCTAGTGCCTTTACTCTCCCGGGACTCTATAATTCACCCCTCCACTTT

CDR3 length: 14
V gene: TRBV27
D gene: NA
clone size: many
J gene: TRBJ1-1
CDR3 protein: CASSLSIPSGKAFF
CDR3 DNA: TGTGCCAGCAGTTTATCAATCCCTTCCGGGAAAGCTTTCTTT

CDR3 length: 15
V gene: TRBV7-8
D gene: NA
clone size: many
J gene: TRBJ2-1
CDR3 protein: CASSFHARAYNEQFF
CDR3 DNA: TGTGCCAGCAGCTTTCACGCTAGAGCCTACAATGAGCAGTTCTTC

CDR3 length: 14
V gene: TRBV28
D gene: TRBD2
clone size: many
J gene: TRBJ2-5
CDR3 protein: CASSRAGGGKTQYF
CDR3 DNA: TGTGCCAGCAGTCGCGCGGGGGGGGGAAAGACCCAGTACTTC

CDR3 length: 11
V gene: TRBV12-3/TRBV12-4
D gene: NA
clone size: many
J gene: TRBJ2-5
CDR3 protein: CASSLGGAQYF
CDR3 DNA: TGTGCCAGCAGTTTAGGCGGAGCCCAGTACTTC

CDR3 length: 15
V gene: TRBV6-1
D gene: TRBD2
clone size: NA
J gene: TRBJ2-5
CDR3 protein: CASRVAGGIQETQYF
CDR3 DNA: TGTGCCAGCAGGGTAGCGGGAGGAATACAAGAGACCCAGTACTTC

CDR3 length: 16
V gene: TRBV7-7
D gene: TRBD2
clone size: many
J gene: TRBJ2-1
CDR3 protein: CASSVSGLAGINEQFF
CDR3 DNA: TGTGCTAGCAGCGTTAGCGGACTAGCGGGGATCAATGAGCAGTTCTTC

CDR3 length: 14
V gene: TRBV12-3/TRBV12-4
D gene: TRBD1
clone size: many
J gene: TRBJ1-1
CDR3 protein: CASSWRGRGIGAFF
CDR3 DNA: TGTGCCAGCAGTTGGAGGGGGCGCGGGATCGGGGCTTTCTTT

CDR3 length: 17
V gene: TRBV6-2/TRBV6-3
D gene: TRBD1
clone size: NA
J gene: TRBJ2-7
CDR3 protein: CASSDPDGTGAPNEQYF
CDR3 DNA: TGTGCCAGCAGTGACCCTGACGGGACAGGGGCTCCTAACGAGCAGTACTTC

CDR3 length: 15
V gene: TRBV19
D gene: NA
clone size: many
J gene: TRBJ2-3
CDR3 protein: CASSQARGYTDTQYF
CDR3 DNA: TGTGCCAGTAGCCAAGCGAGGGGCTACACAGATACGCAGTATTTT

CDR3 length: 12
V gene: TRBV6-5
D gene: NA
clone size: NA
J gene: TRBJ2-5
CDR3 protein: CASSYPNNHAYF
CDR3 DNA: TGTGCCAGCAGTTACCCTAACAACCACGCGTACTTC

CDR3 length: 14
V gene: TRBV6-2/TRBV6-3
D gene: TRBD1
clone size: many
J gene: TRBJ1-4
CDR3 protein: CASSKTGRDEKLFF
CDR3 DNA: TGTGCCAGCAGTAAGACAGGGCGGGATGAAAAACTGTTTTTT

CDR3 length: 18
V gene: TRBV2
D gene: NA
clone size: NA
J gene: TRBJ1-4
CDR3 protein: CASSGRRQAVGVGEKLFF
CDR3 DNA: TGTGCCAGCAGTGGAAGGCGGCAAGCGGTGGGTGTAGGCGAAAAACTGTTTTTT

CDR3 length: 22
V gene: TRBV5-1
D gene: NA
clone size: few
J gene: TRBJ1-1
CDR3 protein: CASSLVLEPLPPGGWKNTEAFF
CDR3 DNA: TGCGCCAGCAGCTTGGTCCTCGAACCCTTGCCTCCCGGGGGGTGGAAGAACACTGAAGCTTTCTTT

CDR3 length: 14
V gene: TRBV2
D gene: NA
clone size: many
J gene: TRBJ1-5
CDR3 protein: CASKPESSNQPQHF
CDR3 DNA: TGTGCCAGCAAGCCAGAATCTAGCAATCAGCCCCAGCATTTT

CDR3 length: 15
V gene: TRBV28
D gene: TRBD1
clone size: many
J gene: TRBJ1-1
CDR3 protein: CASSLDRGRVTEAFF
CDR3 DNA: TGTGCCAGCAGTCTTGACAGGGGGCGCGTCACTGAAGCTTTCTTT

CDR3 length: 16
V gene: TRBV18
D gene: NA
clone size: NA
J gene: TRBJ1-5
CDR3 protein: CASSPDNGQSNQPQHF
CDR3 DNA: TGTGCCAGCTCACCCGATAATGGACAGAGCAATCAGCCCCAGCATTTT

CDR3 length: 14
V gene: TRBV6-1
D gene: TRBD1
clone size: many
J gene: TRBJ1-4
CDR3 protein: CASRGTGDNEKLFF
CDR3 DNA: TGTGCCAGCAGGGGGACAGGGGATAATGAAAAACTGTTTTTT

CDR3 length: 15
V gene: TRBV30
D gene: NA
clone size: many
J gene: TRBJ2-7
CDR3 protein: CAWSELGRQGYEQYF
CDR3 DNA: TGTGCCTGGAGCGAATTGGGCAGACAAGGCTACGAGCAGTACTTC

CDR3 length: 15
V gene: TRBV5-1
D gene: NA
clone size: many
J gene: TRBJ1-2
CDR3 protein: CASSLSMDLNYGYTF
CDR3 DNA: TGCGCCAGCAGTCTCTCAATGGACTTAAACTATGGCTACACCTTC

CDR3 length: 14
V gene: TRBV9
D gene: NA
clone size: NA
J gene: TRBJ1-1
CDR3 protein: CASSVVSGGAEAFF
CDR3 DNA: TGTGCCAGCAGCGTAGTTAGTGGAGGGGCTGAAGCTTTCTTT

CDR3 length: 15
V gene: TRBV24-1
D gene: TRBD1
clone size: many
J gene: TRBJ2-2
CDR3 protein: CATSDAGQGTGELFF
CDR3 DNA: TGTGCCACCAGTGACGCGGGACAGGGTACCGGGGAGCTGTTTTTT

CDR3 length: 12
V gene: TRBV14
D gene: NA
clone size: few
J gene: TRBJ2-7
CDR3 protein: CASSQEIYEQYF
CDR3 DNA: TGTGCCAGCAGCCAAGAGATCTACGAGCAGTACTTC

CDR3 length: 14
V gene: TRBV11-2
D gene: NA
clone size: NA
J gene: TRBJ2-5
CDR3 protein: CASSLPPRAETQYF
CDR3 DNA: TGTGCCAGCAGCTTACCTCCGCGGGCAGAGACCCAGTACTTC

CDR3 length: 16
V gene: TRBV7-9
D gene: TRBD2
clone size: NA
J gene: TRBJ2-1
CDR3 protein: CASSPSSGTSINEQFF
CDR3 DNA: TGTGCCAGCAGCCCGTCAAGTGGGACTAGTATCAATGAGCAGTTCTTC

CDR3 length: 15
V gene: TRBV10-3
D gene: NA
clone size: many
J gene: TRBJ2-5
CDR3 protein: CASLGDGPGRETQYF
CDR3 DNA: TGTGCCTCGTTGGGGGACGGCCCGGGGCGAGAGACCCAGTACTTC

CDR3 length: 14
V gene: TRBV5-1
D gene: NA
clone size: many
J gene: TRBJ2-3
CDR3 protein: CASSSPTDTDTQYF
CDR3 DNA: TGCGCCAGCAGCTCACCGACAGACACAGATACGCAGTATTTT

CDR3 length: 12
V gene: TRBV2
D gene: NA
clone size: many
J gene: TRBJ2-7
CDR3 protein: CARGVGLYEQYF
CDR3 DNA: TGTGCAAGAGGGGTAGGCCTCTACGAGCAGTACTTC

CDR3 length: 13
V gene: TRBV27
D gene: NA
clone size: many
J gene: TRBJ1-5
CDR3 protein: CASSSLWHQPQHF
CDR3 DNA: TGTGCCAGCTCCTCCTTGTGGCATCAGCCCCAGCATTTT

CDR3 length: 11
V gene: TRBV9
D gene: NA
clone size: many
J gene: TRBJ2-1
CDR3 protein: CASSAGTEQFF
CDR3 DNA: TGTGCCAGCAGCGCCGGGACCGAGCAGTTCTTC

CDR3 length: 12
V gene: TRBV25-1
D gene: TRBD1
clone size: few
J gene: TRBJ1-1
CDR3 protein: CASRTGPTEAFF
CDR3 DNA: TGTGCCAGCAGGACAGGGCCCACTGAAGCTTTCTTT

CDR3 length: 17
V gene: TRBV2
D gene: TRBD2
clone size: NA
J gene: TRBJ2-3
CDR3 protein: CASSESQREVSPDTQYF
CDR3 DNA: TGTGCCAGCAGTGAGTCCCAGCGGGAGGTGAGCCCAGATACGCAGTATTTT

CDR3 length: 18
V gene: TRBV14
D gene: TRBD2
clone size: many
J gene: TRBJ2-7
CDR3 protein: CASSQVYRTAGGRYEQYF
CDR3 DNA: TGTGCCAGCAGCCAAGTATACCGAACGGCGGGAGGCCGGTACGAGCAGTACTTC

CDR3 length: 14
V gene: TRBV3-1
D gene: NA
clone size: many
J gene: TRBJ1-2
CDR3 protein: CASSQDQGRYGYTF
CDR3 DNA: TGTGCCAGCAGCCAAGATCAGGGACGCTATGGCTACACCTTC

CDR3 length: 13
V gene: TRBV19
D gene: TRBD1
clone size: NA
J gene: TRBJ2-7
CDR3 protein: CATAGTGSLEQYF
CDR3 DNA: TGTGCCACCGCCGGGACAGGGTCCTTGGAGCAGTACTTC

CDR3 length: 14
V gene: TRBV12-3/TRBV12-4
D gene: NA
clone size: many
J gene: TRBJ2-2
CDR3 protein: CASRRQSNTGELFF
CDR3 DNA: TGTGCCAGCAGAAGACAGTCGAACACCGGGGAGCTGTTTTTT